A selection of T cell receptor beta chains follows, all from one sample in a study of blood T cell repertoires in COVID-19. The repertoire was sequenced with immunoSEQ multiplex PCR; TCRdb's copy has only in-frame clones and lacks some. The sample contains some 330,000 clones, approximately 84% of which appear only once. The sequencing sample was made of PBMCs or T cells enriched from blood (not recorded which). The source is a man aged 30-40 years who had recovered from COVID-19. CDR3s include the opening cysteine and the closing phenylalanine or tryptophan. A D gene is named only where the DNA matches it firmly. Only some rows state a clone size, as once, few, many or a class for expanded clones.

abundance,v_gene,j_gene,d_gene,CDR3nt,CDR3aa
NA,TRBV7-8,TRBJ2-7,NA,TGTGCCAGCAGCTTAGCGGTTGCGTTTATTGGCGAGCAGTACTTC,CASSLAVAFIGEQYF
NA,TRBV6-1,TRBJ1-2,NA,TGTGCCAGCAGTGAGTCGGAGGGCGGCTACACCTTC,CASSESEGGYTF
once,TRBV4-1,TRBJ1-2,NA,TGCGCCAGCAGCCAAGATGCACAGGGACGCAGCTACACCTTC,CASSQDAQGRSYTF
NA,TRBV4-1,TRBJ1-1,NA,TGCGCCGACAGGCGACACGAGAACACTGAAGCTTTCTTT,CADRRHENTEAFF
NA,TRBV6-5,TRBJ1-2,NA,TGTGCCAGCAGTTCATCGGGTAGAGGGTACGGTTACGGCTACACCTTC,CASSSSGRGYGYGYTF
NA,TRBV28,TRBJ1-4,NA,TGTGCCAGCAGTTTAACTGTGGCTAATGAAAAACTGTTTTTT,CASSLTVANEKLFF
NA,TRBV9,TRBJ1-3,TRBD1,TGTGCCAGCAGCGTAGGGACAGGGATCTCTGGAAACACCATATATTTT,CASSVGTGISGNTIYF
once,TRBV11-3,TRBJ2-4,TRBD2,TGTGCCAGCCGCCCTAGGCGTCTCAGCGGCGGGGGGGCCAAAAACATTCAGTACTTC,CASRPRRLSGGGAKNIQYF
NA,TRBV9,TRBJ2-1,TRBD2,TGTGCCAGCAGCTCCCGACTAGCGACTTTGAATGAGCAGTTCTTC,CASSSRLATLNEQFF
once,TRBV30,TRBJ1-1,TRBD1,TGTGCCTGGAGTTTAACAGGGGGCTGGACTGAAGCTTTCTTT,CAWSLTGGWTEAFF
few,TRBV5-4,TRBJ2-1,NA,TGTGCCAGCAGCTGGACAGAGTACAATGAGCAGTTCTTC,CASSWTEYNEQFF
NA,TRBV27,TRBJ1-2,TRBD1,TGTGCCAGCAGTAGCCGGGACAGGGCCATCTATGGCTACACCTTC,CASSSRDRAIYGYTF
NA,TRBV7-8,TRBJ1-1,NA,TGTGCCAGCAGCCTGTTTCCTAGGGGCCCGAGCACTGAAGCTTTCTTT,CASSLFPRGPSTEAFF
NA,TRBV5-1,TRBJ2-5,TRBD2,TGCGCCAGCAGCTTGGCCGTCGGGACTAGCGCAGGGGAGACCCAGTACTTC,CASSLAVGTSAGETQYF
NA,TRBV30,TRBJ2-7,TRBD1,TGTGCCTGGAGTGTATTCAGGGACAGGAAAAACTACGAGCAGTACTTC,CAWSVFRDRKNYEQYF
few,TRBV3-1/TRBV3-2,TRBJ2-5,TRBD2,TGTGCCAGCAGCCGGGGCGGGAGGAGGGGCGAGACCCAGTACTTC,CASSRGGRRGETQYF
NA,TRBV6-5,TRBJ2-7,TRBD1,TGTGCCAGCAGTTACTCAGGACAGGGGGCCTACGAGCAGTACTTC,CASSYSGQGAYEQYF
NA,TRBV7-8,TRBJ2-5,TRBD2,TGTGCCAGCAGCCTCACCGGGACTAAGGAGACCCAGTACTTC,CASSLTGTKETQYF
NA,TRBV4-1,TRBJ2-3,TRBD2,TGCGCCAGTAACCATGCGACTAGCGTCACAGATACGCAGTATTTT,CASNHATSVTDTQYF
NA,TRBV4-2,TRBJ1-1,NA,TGTGCCAGCAGCCAAGCAAGGGGTGACACTGAAGCTTTCTTT,CASSQARGDTEAFF
NA,TRBV24-1,TRBJ2-7,TRBD1,TGTGCCACCAGTGACCCGGGACAGAGCTCCTACGAGCAGTACTTC,CATSDPGQSSYEQYF
NA,TRBV5-6,TRBJ2-7,TRBD1,TGTGCCAGCAGCTCTTCCTTCGGGACAGGGGACGAGCAGTACTTC,CASSSSFGTGDEQYF
NA,TRBV19,TRBJ1-2,TRBD1,TGTGCCAGTAGTATATGGCCCAGGGGGCGCGACTATGGCTACACCTTC,CASSIWPRGRDYGYTF